Below, one TCR beta chain is given with its context. Its antigen remains unidentified. The CDR3 goes on 3 residues after the read ends, and that part is filled in from the germline J gene. The table came from immunoSEQ multiplex PCR; TCRdb's copy has only in-frame clones and leaves some out. This sample's table reports around 24,000 clones. These data belong to a study of T cells in women clearing cervical HPV infection. Across the study: For cases, blood was sampled a median about 140 days after lesion detection, interquartile range about 90 to 230 days. Whole-study findings and limits: T-cell numbers per sample were unknown and may explain richness differences. CIN3+ cases had significantly higher TCR richness than controls; evenness did not differ.

The length of the CDR3 is 14 residues. Trimming shortened V by 0 bases and J by 6 bases, and 9 bases separated the two germline ends. Germline CDR1 is SGHRS and CDR2 is YFSETQ. The chain links TRBV5-1 to TRBJ2-2; D not certain. The specimen sequenced was blood buffy coat. This receptor was taken from a woman aged 18 to 75 with a cervical HPV16 infection that either progressed to CIN3+ or cleared (not recorded which). The sequenced CDR3 bases are TGCGCCAGCAGCTTGGGAAAAAGCGCCGGGGAG. Its translation is CASSLGKSAGE. The full CDR3 is CASSLGKSAGELFF.